The following is a TCR beta chain sequence with its context. Its antigen is undetermined. This entry belongs to a study of T-cell memory formation after mild COVID-19. In the study overall: TCR clusters mostly belonged to single donors.

V gave up 3 bases and J gave up 0 bases, with 9 bases separating them. This CDR3 is built from 15 residues. Germline values: CDR1 SGHDN, CDR2 FVKESK. Study findings and constraints: Among CD4+ contracting clones, most were CM and EM, and CD8+ ones EMRA. Some clones that responded were present in memory (sampled pre-infection), which suggests cross-reactive memory joined. While clones contracting from day 15 to 85 were balanced between CD4 and CD8, later expanders leaned CD4+.

A single record per CDR3 protein comes from TCRdb applying MiXCR to the 5' RACE reads. The table records about 500,000 distinct CDR3 sequences, 20% of them present only once. Sequences were obtained from PBMCs or a T cell subset sorted from them (not recorded which). This clonotype originated in an adult woman who had mild COVID-19 (a few samples of this study predate the infection). Cell type and time point are not known. This chain links TRBV14 with TRBJ1-3; D perhaps matches TRBD1 (6 bases). CDR3: CASSQRTVSGNTIYF. Here the CDR3 DNA reads TGTGCCAGCAGCCAGCGGACAGTCTCTGGAAACACCATATATTTT.